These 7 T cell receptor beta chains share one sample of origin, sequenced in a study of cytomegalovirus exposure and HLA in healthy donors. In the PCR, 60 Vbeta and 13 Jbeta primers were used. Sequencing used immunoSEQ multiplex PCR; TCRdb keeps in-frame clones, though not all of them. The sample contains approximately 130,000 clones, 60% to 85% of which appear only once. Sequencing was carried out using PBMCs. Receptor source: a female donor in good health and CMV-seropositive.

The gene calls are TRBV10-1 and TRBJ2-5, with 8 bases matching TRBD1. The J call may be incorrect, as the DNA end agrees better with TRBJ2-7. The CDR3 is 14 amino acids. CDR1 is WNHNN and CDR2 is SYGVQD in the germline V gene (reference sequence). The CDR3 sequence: CASSHGQGSYEQYF. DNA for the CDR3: TGCGCCAGCAGTCATGGACAGGGCTCCTACGAGCAGTACTTC.

The CDR3 region is CASSLAPGNTIYF. In nucleotides, the CDR3 is TGTGCCAGCAGCTTAGCTCCTGGAAACACCATATATTTT. The V gene is TRBV11-2, the J gene TRBJ1-3; D gene unclear. The CDR3 has 13 amino acids. The V gene's germline CDR1 is SGHAT and CDR2 FQNNGV. Trimming removed 1 base from V and 2 bases from J, with 3 bases in between.

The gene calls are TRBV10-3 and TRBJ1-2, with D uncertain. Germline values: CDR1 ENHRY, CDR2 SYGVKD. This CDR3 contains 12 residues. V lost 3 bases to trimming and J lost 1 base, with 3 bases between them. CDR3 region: CAISDNNYGYTF. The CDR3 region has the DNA TGTGCCATCAGTGACAATAACTATGGCTACACCTTC.

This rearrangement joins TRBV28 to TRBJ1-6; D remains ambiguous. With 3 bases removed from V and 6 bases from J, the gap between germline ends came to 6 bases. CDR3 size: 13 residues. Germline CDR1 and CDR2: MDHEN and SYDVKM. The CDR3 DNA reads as TGTGCCAGCAGTTTGGCGGGTAATTCACCCCTCCACTTT. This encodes CASSLAGNSPLHF.

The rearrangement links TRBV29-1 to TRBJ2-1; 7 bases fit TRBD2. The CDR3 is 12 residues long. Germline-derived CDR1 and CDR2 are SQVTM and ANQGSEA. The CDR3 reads CSSGGSYNEQFF. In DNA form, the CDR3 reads TGCAGTTCGGGGGGCTCCTACAATGAGCAGTTCTTC.

The CDR3 DNA is TGTGCCAGCAGGACAAGGGACAGGGGTTACGAGCAGTACTTC. Protein product: CASRTRDRGYEQYF. The chain employs TRBV2 and TRBJ2-7; 10 bases agree with TRBD1. Germline CDR1 SNHLY, CDR2 FYNNEI. This CDR3 region has 14 residues. Trimming cost V 6 bases and J 4 bases; bases outside gene matches: 6.

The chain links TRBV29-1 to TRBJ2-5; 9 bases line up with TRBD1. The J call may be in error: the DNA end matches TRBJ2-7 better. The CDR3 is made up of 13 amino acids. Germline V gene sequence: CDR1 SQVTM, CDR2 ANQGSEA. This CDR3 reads CSVLDRGTYEQYF. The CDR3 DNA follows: TGCAGCGTGCTGGACAGGGGTACCTACGAGCAGTACTTC.